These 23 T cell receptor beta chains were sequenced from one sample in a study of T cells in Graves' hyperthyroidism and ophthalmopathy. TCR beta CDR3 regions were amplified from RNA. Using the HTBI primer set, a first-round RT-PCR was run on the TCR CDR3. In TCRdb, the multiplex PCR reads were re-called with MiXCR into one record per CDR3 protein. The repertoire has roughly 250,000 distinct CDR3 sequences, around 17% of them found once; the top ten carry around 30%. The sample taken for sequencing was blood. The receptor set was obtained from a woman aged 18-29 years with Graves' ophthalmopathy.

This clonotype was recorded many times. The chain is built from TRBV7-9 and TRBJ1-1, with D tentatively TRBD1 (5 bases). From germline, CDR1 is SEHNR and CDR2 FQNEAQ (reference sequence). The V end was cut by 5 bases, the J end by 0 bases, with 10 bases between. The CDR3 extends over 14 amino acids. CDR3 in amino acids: CASSLGTVNTEAFF. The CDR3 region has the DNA TGTGCCAGCAGCCTCGGGACGGTGAACACTGAAGCTTTCTTT.

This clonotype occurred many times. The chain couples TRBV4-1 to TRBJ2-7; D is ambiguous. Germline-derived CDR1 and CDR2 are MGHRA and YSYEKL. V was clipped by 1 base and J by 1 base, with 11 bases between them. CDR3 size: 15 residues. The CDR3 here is CASSQGVSLSYEQYF. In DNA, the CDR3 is TGCGCCAGCAGCCAAGGGGTCTCCCTTTCCTACGAGCAGTACTTC.

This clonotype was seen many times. The CDR3 loop reads CASSYGEDYEKLFF. The CDR3 DNA reads as TGTGCCAGCAGTTACGGCGAGGATTATGAAAAACTGTTTTTT. The chain joins TRBV6-2 or TRBV6-3 to TRBJ1-4, with no clear D. Germline loops: CDR1 MNHEY, CDR2 SVGEGT. The CDR3 contains 14 residues. V gave up 2 bases and J gave up 6 bases, with 10 bases separating them.

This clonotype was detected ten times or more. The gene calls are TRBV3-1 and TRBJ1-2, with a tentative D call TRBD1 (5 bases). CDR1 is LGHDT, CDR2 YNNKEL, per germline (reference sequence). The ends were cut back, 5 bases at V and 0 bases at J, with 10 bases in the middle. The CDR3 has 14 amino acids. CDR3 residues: CASSWDGSNYGYTF. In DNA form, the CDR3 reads TGTGCCAGCAGCTGGGACGGCTCTAACTATGGCTACACCTTC.

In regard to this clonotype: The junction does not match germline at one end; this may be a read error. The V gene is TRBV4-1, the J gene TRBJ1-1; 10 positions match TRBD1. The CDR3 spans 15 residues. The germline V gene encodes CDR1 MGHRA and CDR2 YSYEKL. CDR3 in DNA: TGCGCCAGCAGCCTGAGTGGGACAGGGGATACTGGAGCTTTCTTT. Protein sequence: CASSLSGTGDTGAFF.

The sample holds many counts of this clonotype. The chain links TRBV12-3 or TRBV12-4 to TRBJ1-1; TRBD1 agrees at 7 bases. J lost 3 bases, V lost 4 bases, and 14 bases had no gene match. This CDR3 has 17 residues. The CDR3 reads CASSWPTDRVSDTEAFF. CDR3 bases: TGTGCCAGCAGTTGGCCAACCGACAGGGTTTCGGACACTGAAGCTTTCTTT.

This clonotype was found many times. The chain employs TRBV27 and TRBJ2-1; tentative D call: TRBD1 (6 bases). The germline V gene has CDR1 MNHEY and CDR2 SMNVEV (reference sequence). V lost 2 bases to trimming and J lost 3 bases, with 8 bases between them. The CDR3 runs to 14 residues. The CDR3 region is CASSLSRGYNEQFF. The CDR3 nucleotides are TGTGCCAGCAGTTTAAGCAGGGGCTACAATGAGCAGTTCTTC.

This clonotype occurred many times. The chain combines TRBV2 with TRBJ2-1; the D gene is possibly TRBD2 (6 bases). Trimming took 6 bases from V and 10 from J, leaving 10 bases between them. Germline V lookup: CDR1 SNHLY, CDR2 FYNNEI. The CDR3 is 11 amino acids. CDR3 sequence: CASRLAYEQFF. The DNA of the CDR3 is TGTGCCAGCAGGCTAGCGTACGAGCAGTTCTTC.

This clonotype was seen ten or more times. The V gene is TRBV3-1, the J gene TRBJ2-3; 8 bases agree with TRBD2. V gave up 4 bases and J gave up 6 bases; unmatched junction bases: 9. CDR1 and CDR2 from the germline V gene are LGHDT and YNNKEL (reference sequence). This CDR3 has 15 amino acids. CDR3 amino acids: CASSLGLEGADTQYF. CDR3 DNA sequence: TGTGCCAGCAGCCTGGGACTAGAGGGAGCGGATACGCAGTATTTT.

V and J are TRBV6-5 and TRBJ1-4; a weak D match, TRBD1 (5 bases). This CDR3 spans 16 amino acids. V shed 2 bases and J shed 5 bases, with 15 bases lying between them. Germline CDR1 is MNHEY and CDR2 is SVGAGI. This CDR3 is CASSYTGHILNEKLFF. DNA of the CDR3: TGTGCCAGCAGTTACACCGGACATATCCTCAATGAAAAACTGTTTTTT.

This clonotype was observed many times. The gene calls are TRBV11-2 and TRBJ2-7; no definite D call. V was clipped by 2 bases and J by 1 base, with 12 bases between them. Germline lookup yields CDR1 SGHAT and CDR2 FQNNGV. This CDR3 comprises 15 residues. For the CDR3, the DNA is TGTGCCAGCAGCTTAATTGTGGGCAGTTCCTACGAGCAGTACTTC. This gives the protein CASSLIVGSSYEQYF.

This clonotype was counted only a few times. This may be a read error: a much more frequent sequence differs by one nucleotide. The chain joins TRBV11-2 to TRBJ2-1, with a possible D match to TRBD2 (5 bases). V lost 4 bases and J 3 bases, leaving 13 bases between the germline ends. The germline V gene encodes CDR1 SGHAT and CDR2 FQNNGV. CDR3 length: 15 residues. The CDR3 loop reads CASSSGETVYNEQFF. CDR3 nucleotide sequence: TGTGCCAGCAGCTCCGGGGAAACAGTCTACAATGAGCAGTTCTTC.

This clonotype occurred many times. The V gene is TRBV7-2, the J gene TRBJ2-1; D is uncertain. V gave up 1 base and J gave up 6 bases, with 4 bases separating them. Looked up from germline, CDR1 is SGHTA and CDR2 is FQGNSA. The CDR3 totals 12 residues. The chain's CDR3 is CASSLGFNEQFF. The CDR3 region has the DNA TGTGCCAGCAGCTTAGGTTTCAATGAGCAGTTCTTC. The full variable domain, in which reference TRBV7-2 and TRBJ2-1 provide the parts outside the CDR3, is GAGVSQSPSNKVTEKGKDVELRCDPISGHTALYWYRQSLGQGLEFLIYFQGNSAPDKSGLPSDRFSAERTGGSVSTLTIQRTQQEDSAVYLCASSLGFNEQFFGPGTRLTVL.

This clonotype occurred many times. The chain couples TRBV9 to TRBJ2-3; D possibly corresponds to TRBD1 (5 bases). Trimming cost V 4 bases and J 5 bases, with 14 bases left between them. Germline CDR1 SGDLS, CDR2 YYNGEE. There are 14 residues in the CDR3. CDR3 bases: TGTGCCAGCAGCTCCAGGGCCAGAAGAGATACGCAGTATTTT. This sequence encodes CASSSRARRDTQYF.

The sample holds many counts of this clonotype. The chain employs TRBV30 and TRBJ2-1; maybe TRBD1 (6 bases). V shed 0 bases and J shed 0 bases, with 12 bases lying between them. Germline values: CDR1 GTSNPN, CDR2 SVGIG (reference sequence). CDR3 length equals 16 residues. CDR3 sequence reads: CAWSVPTGHSYNEQFF. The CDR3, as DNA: TGTGCCTGGAGTGTACCCACAGGGCACTCCTACAATGAGCAGTTCTTC.

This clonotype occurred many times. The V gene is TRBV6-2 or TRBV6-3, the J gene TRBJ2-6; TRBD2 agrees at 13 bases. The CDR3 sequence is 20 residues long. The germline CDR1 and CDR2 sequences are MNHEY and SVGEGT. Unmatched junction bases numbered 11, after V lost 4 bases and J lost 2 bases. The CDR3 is CASSFPTSGGLVTGANVLTF. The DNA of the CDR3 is TGTGCCAGCAGTTTCCCGACTAGCGGGGGGCTCGTAACTGGGGCCAACGTCCTGACTTTC.

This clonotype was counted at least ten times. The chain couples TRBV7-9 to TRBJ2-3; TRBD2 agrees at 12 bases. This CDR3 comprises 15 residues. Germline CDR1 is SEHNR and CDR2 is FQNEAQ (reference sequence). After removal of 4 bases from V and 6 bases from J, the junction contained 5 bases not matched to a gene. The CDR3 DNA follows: TGTGCCAGCAGCTCCCCCGGACTAGCGGGGGATACGCAGTATTTT. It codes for CASSSPGLAGDTQYF.

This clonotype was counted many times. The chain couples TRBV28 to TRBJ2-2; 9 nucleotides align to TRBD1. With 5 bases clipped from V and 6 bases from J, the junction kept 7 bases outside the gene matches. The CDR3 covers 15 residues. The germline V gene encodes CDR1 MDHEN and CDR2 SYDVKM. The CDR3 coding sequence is TGTGCCAGCAGTATACAGGGGGCCCTCTCCGGGGAGCTGTTTTTT. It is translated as CASSIQGALSGELFF.

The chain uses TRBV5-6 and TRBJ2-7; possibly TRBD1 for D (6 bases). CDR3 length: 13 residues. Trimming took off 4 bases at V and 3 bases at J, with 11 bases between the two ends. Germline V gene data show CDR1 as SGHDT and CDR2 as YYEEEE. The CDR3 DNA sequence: TGTGCCAGCAGCGACACAGGGATCTACGAGCAGTACTTC. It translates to CASSDTGIYEQYF.

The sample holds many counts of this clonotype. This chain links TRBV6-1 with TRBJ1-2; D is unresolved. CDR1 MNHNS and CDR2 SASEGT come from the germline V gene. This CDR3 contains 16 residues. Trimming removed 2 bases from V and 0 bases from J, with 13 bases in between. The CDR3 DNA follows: TGTGCCAGCAGTGAACTGATTGGAGGCGCTAACTATGGCTACACCTTC. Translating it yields CASSELIGGANYGYTF.

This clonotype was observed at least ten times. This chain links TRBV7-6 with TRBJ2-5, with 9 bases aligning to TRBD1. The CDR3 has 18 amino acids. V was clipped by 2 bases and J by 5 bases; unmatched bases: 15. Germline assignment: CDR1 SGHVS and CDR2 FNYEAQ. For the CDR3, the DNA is TGTGCCAGCAGCTTAAAAGTAGGGACAGGGCTCCCTTTGGAGACCCAGTACTTC. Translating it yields CASSLKVGTGLPLETQYF.

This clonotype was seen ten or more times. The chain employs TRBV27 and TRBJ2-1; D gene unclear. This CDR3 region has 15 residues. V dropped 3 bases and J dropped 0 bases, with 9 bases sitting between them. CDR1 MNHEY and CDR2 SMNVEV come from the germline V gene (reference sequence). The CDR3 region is CASSFLQSSYNEQFF. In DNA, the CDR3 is TGTGCCAGCAGTTTTCTACAAAGCTCCTACAATGAGCAGTTCTTC.

CDR3 bases: TGTGCCAGCAGCCAAAGTGGGGGGGTTCGTACAGACCAGTTCTTC. This gives the protein CASSQSGGVRTDQFF. The gene calls are TRBV7-9 and TRBJ2-1; TRBD2 matches at 7 bases. CDR3 length: 15 amino acids. Trimming cost V 5 bases and J 13 bases; bases outside gene matches: 17. CDR1 is SEHNR, CDR2 FQNEAQ, per germline (reference sequence).